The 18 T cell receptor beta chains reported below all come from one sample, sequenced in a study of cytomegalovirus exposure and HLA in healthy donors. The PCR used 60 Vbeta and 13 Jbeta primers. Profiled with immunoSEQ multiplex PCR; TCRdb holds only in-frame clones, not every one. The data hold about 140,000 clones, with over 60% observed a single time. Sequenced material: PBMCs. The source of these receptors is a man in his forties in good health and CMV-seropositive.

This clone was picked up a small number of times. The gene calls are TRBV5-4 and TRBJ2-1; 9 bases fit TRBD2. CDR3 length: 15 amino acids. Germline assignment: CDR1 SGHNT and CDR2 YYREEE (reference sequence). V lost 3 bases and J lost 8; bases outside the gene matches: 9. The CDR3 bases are TGTGCCAGCAGCTGGCCTGGAGCGGGAGGTTATGAGCAGTTCTTC. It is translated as CASSWPGAGGYEQFF. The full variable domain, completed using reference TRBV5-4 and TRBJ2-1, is ETGVTQSPTHLIKTRGQQVTLRCSSQSGHNTVSWYQQALGQGPQFIFQYYREEENGRGNFPPRFSGLQFPNYSSELNVNALELDDSALYLCASSWPGAGGYEQFFGPGTRLTVL.

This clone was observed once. The CDR3 loop is CASSTGSGANVLTF. The CDR3 nucleotides are TGTGCCAGCAGTACAGGTTCCGGGGCCAACGTCCTGACTTTC. The rearrangement uses TRBV6-5 and TRBJ2-6; maybe TRBD1 (5 bases). CDR3 length: 14 amino acids. Germline assignment: CDR1 MNHEY and CDR2 SVGAGI. V lost 5 bases, J lost 4 bases, and 9 bases lay in between.

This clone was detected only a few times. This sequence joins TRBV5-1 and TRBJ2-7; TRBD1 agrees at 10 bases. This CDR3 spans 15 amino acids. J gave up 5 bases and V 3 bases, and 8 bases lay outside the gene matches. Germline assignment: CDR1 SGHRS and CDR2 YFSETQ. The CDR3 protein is CASSSGRDRGNEQYF. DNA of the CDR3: TGCGCCAGCAGCTCAGGCCGGGACAGGGGCAACGAGCAGTACTTC.

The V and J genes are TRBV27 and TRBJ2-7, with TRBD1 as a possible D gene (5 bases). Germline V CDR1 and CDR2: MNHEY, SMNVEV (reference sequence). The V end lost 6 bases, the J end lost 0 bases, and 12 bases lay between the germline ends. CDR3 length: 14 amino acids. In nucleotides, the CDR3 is TGTGCCAGCAGGCGTTCAGGGTTCTCCTACGAGCAGTACTTC. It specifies CASRRSGFSYEQYF.

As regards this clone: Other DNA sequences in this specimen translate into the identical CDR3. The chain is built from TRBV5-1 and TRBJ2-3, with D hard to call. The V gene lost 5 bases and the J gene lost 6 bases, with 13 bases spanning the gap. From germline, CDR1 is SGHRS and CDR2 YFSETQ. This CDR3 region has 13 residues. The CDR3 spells CASRPEPGDTQYF. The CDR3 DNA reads TGCGCCAGCAGACCAGAACCGGGTGATACGCAGTATTTT.

CDR3 sequence reads: CASSLRQGGLNTEAFF. CDR3 DNA sequence: TGCGCCAGCAGCTTGAGACAGGGGGGGTTGAACACTGAAGCTTTCTTT. This rearrangement joins TRBV5-1 to TRBJ1-1; 9 nucleotides match TRBD1. The CDR3 length is 16 residues. V shed 1 base and J 0 bases; nucleotides not matched to a gene: 4. CDR1 is SGHRS and CDR2 is YFSETQ in the germline V gene. The variable domain in full, with the rest retrieved from reference TRBV5-1 and TRBJ1-1, is KAGVTQTPRYLIKTRGQQVTLSCSPISGHRSVSWYQQTPGQGLQFLFEYFSETQRNKGNFPGRFSGRQFSNSRSEMNVSTLELGDSALYLCASSLRQGGLNTEAFFGQGTRLTVV.

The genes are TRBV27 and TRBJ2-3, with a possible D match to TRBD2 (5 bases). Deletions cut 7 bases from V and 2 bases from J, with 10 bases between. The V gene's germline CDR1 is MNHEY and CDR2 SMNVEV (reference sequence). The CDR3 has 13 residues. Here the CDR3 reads CASTSRYTDTQYF. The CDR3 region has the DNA TGTGCCAGCACTAGCAGGTACACAGATACGCAGTATTTT.

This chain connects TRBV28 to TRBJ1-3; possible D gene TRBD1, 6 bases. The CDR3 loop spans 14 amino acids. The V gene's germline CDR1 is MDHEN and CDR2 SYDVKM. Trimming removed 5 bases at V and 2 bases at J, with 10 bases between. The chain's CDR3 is CASSPTGAGNTIYF. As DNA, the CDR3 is TGTGCCAGCAGTCCGACAGGTGCTGGAAACACCATATATTTT.

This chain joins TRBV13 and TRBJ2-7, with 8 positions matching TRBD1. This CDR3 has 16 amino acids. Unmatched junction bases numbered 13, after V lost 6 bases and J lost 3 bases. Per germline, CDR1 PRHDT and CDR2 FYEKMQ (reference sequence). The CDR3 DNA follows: TGTGCCAGCAGTCCCCTCCCGGGACAGGTGGTCTACGAGCAGTACTTC. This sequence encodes CASSPLPGQVVYEQYF. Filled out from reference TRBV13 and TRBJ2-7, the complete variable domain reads AAGVIQSPRHLIKEKRETATLKCYPIPRHDTVYWYQQGPGQDPQFLISFYEKMQSDKGSIPDRFSAQQFSDYHSELNMSSLELGDSALYFCASSPLPGQVVYEQYFGPGTRLTVT.

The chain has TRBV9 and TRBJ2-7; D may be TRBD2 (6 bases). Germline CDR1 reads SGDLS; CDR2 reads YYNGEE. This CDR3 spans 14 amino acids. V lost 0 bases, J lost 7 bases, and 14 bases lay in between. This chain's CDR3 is CASSVVGGTAEQYF. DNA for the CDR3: TGTGCCAGCAGCGTAGTTGGCGGGACGGCGGAGCAGTACTTC. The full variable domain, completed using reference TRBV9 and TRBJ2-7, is DSGVTQTPKHLITATGQRVTLRCSPRSGDLSVYWYQQSLDQGLQFLIQYYNGEERAKGNILERFSAQQFPDLHSELNLSSLELGDSALYFCASSVVGGTAEQYFGPGTRLTVT.

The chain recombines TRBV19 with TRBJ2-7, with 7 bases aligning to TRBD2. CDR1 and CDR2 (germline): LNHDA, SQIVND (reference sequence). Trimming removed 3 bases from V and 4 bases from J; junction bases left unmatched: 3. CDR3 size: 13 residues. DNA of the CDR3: TGTGCCAGTAGTATCTCTAGCGGATACGAGCAGTACTTC. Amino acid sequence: CASSISSGYEQYF. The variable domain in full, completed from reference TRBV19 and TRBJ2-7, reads DGGITQSPKYLFRKEGQNVTLSCEQNLNHDAMYWYRQDPGQGLRLIYYSQIVNDFQKGDIAEGYSVSREKKESFPLTVTSAQKNPTAFYLCASSISSGYEQYFGPGTRLTVT.

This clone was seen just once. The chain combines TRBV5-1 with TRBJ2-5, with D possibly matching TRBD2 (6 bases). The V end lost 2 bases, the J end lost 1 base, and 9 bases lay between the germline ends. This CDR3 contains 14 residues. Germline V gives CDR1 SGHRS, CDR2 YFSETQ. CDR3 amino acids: CASSFGGTQETQYF. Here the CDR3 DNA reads TGCGCCAGCAGCTTTGGGGGGACCCAAGAGACCCAGTACTTC.

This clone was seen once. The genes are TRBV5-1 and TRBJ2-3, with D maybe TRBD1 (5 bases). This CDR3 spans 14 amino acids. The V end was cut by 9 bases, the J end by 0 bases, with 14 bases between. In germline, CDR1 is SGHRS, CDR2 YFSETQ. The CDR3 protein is CATRTRSSTDTQYF. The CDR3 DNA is TGCGCCACCCGGACACGATCTAGCACAGATACGCAGTATTTT.

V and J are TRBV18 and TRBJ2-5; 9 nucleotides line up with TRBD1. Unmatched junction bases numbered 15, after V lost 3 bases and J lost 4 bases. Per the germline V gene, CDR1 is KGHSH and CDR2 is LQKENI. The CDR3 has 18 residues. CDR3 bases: TGTGCCAGCTCACCTATCACAGGGACAGGGCTTCGCGGAGAGACCCAGTACTTC. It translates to CASSPITGTGLRGETQYF.

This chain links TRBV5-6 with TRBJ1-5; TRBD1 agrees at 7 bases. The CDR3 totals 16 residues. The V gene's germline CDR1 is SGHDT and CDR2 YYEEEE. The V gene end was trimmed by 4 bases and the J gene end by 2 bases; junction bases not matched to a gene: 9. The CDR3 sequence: CASSLNRGQGNQPQHF. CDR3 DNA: TGTGCCAGCAGCCTTAACAGGGGTCAAGGCAATCAGCCCCAGCATTTT.

The CDR3 DNA follows: TGTGCCAGCTCACCCGGACAGGGGGCGAGTAATGAGCAGTTCTTC. This translates into CASSPGQGASNEQFF. The chain is built from TRBV18 and TRBJ2-1; 11 bases line up with TRBD1. Germline loops: CDR1 KGHSH, CDR2 LQKENI. The CDR3 has 15 amino acids. The trim removed 3 bases at V and 7 bases at J, leaving 5 bases unmatched. The full variable domain, completed using reference TRBV18 and TRBJ2-1, is NAGVMQNPRHLVRRRGQEARLRCSPMKGHSHVYWYRQLPEEGLKFMVYLQKENIIDESGMPKERFSAEFPKEGPSILRIQQVVRGDSAAYFCASSPGQGASNEQFFGPGTRLTVL.

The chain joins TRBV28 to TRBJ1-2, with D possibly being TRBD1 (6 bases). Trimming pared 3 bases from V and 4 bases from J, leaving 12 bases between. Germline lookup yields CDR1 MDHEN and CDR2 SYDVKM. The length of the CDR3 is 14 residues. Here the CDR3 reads CASSFPGTTYGYTF. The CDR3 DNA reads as TGTGCCAGCAGTTTCCCCGGGACAACCTATGGCTACACCTTC.

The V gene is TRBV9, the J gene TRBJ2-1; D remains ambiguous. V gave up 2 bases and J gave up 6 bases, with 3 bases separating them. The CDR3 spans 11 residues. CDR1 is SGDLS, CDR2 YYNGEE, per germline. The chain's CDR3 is CASSVSNEQFF. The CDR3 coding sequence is TGTGCCAGCAGCGTCAGCAATGAGCAGTTCTTC.